This TCR beta chain was recorded in a study of PD-L1 blockade in urothelial cancer listed by TCRdb under 2017. About the full investigation: Therapy was started around 2014 for all patients, and atezolizumab 1,200 mg was administered intravenously every 3 weeks. Blood samples were analyzed at two time points: 3 weeks after treatment start (second dose) and 6 weeks after treatment start. Durable clinical benefit was defined as progression-free survival longer than 6 months, and TCR features were also tested against progression-free and overall survival. About 90% of the 29 patients were males with bladder-origin urothelial cancer, and about 65% of the roughly 30 reported a prior smoking history. The study, an exploratory multi-omic analysis, examined somatic, immune and clinical correlates of response to PD-L1 blockade with atezolizumab in urothelial cancer. Nine patients reached durable clinical benefit, while about 19 patients did not. Pretreatment tumor samples and matched peripheral blood, collected serially before and after atezolizumab treatment, underwent TCR sequencing. In the same patients who had TCR sequencing, pretreatment tumors also underwent whole exome sequencing and RNA sequencing. Blood samples yielded a median of about 150,000 T cells and tens of thousands of unique TCRs, with median clonality roughly 0.084. An ECOG performance status of 0 or 1 was recorded for the patients, and 0 to 3 prior chemotherapy regimens had been received by the patients. Over 28 patients had pretreatment blood TCR-seq, some 24 had at least one posttreatment blood collection, and some 24 had tumor TCR-seq.

The time point label for this specimen denotes: pretreatment peripheral blood. A total of some 30 patients with locally advanced or metastatic urothelial carcinoma, treated at Memorial Sloan Kettering on a trial protocol, made up the cohort. Peripheral blood mononuclear cells were collected pretreatment and during treatment, with between 1 and 8 total time points obtained per patient. The Qiagen DNeasy Blood extraction kit was used to purify genomic DNA from total PBMCs and from tumor samples. PBMCs were collected pretreatment and during treatment, and were isolated and stored as previously described. Notes on this clone: Its target antigen remains unknown. No base quality values were provided; no much bigger clone lies one nucleotide off.

Study-wide findings and limitations: Small sample size (n ≈ 28) and many exploratory analyses mean the results are intended to be hypothesis-generating. A pretreatment peripheral blood TCR clonality below the median was linked to improved progression-free and overall survival. Patients with durable benefit showed greater expansion of tumor-associated TCR clones in peripheral blood 3 weeks after starting treatment (n of about 20, p = 0.022).

To estimate absolute template abundance from read counts, synthetic TCR analog templates were spiked into each PCR. Using the immunoSEQ assay, TCRbeta CDR3 regions were amplified from genomic DNA with bias-controlled V and J gene primers. Rearranged TCRbeta segments were sequenced at approximately 20X coverage. The authors processed their data as follows. Sequencing errors were corrected by clustering, and CDR3s were annotated against IMGT so that V, D and J genes could be assigned. Only productive TCRbeta rearrangements were used in downstream analyses, excluding out-of-frame or stop-codon sequences. To compute clonality, Shannon entropy was normalized by the log of the number of unique productive sequences and then subtracted from one. Fisher's exact test with Benjamini-Hochberg correction, using a cutoff of adjusted p below 0.01, was how clones that differed between time points or between blood and tumor were identified. TCRdb took this table from immuneACCESS and kept in-frame rearrangements with V and J called. Such tables lack part of the clones; where checked against another copy, unresolved V genes explain under half of the gap, and the rest is unexplained. That table is the source of V, J and clone size, and D and trimming were worked out from the DNA. The sample table records fewer than 60,000 clones; roughly 82% of these occur just once. The top ten clonotypes cover roughly 1.4% of the sample.

Spanning cysteine to phenylalanine, the CDR3 consists of 14 amino acids. Just the 42-base CDR3 DNA is kept, in frame starting at base 1. The germline V gene supplies CDR1 SGHRS and CDR2 YFSETQ. V is cut by 5 bases and J by 0 bases, and the space between the germline ends is 12 bases. The sample here was PBMCs, taken around atezolizumab (anti-PD-L1) treatment. This TCR was sampled from a man aged 50 to 59 with urothelial cancer. Recombination connected TRBV5-1 to TRBJ2-7; the D gene is perhaps TRBD1, from 6 matching bases. The DNA sequence is as follows: TGCGCCAGCAGTAAAGACAGGTTCTCCTACGAGCAGTACTTC. Translated, it reads CASSKDRFSYEQYF.